This TCR beta chain is drawn from a study of blood T cell repertoires in COVID-19. In the study overall: Two negative PCRs, clearance, or symptom resolution characterized the recovered Cohort 3 donors. PBMCs, B-cell-depleted T cells, or T cells were the source of the cDNA or gDNA that made up the material.

A note on this clone: This same CDR3 is encoded by further DNA sequences in the sample.

Trimming took off 2 bases at V and 3 bases at J, with 5 bases between the two ends. CDR1 and CDR2 from the germline V gene are SGHRS and YFSETQ. This CDR3 has 13 residues. In the original processing: Scientists estimated how many nucleated cells there were by amplifying reference gene primers. The protocol was immunoSEQ multiplex PCR, while the TCRdb copy is restricted to in-frame clones and leaves out a portion. V and J calls and clone size are as listed in that table; D and trimming were resolved from the DNA. The sample has a few hundred thousand clones, around 87% seen once. This TCR was recovered from a middle-aged man in a cohort exposed to, infected with or recovered from COVID-19 (not recorded which). The chain couples TRBV5-1 to TRBJ2-2, with D unresolved. Material for sequencing was PBMCs or T cells enriched from blood (not recorded which). CDR3 nucleotides: TGCGCCAGCAGCTTCTCGGACACCGGGGAGCTGTTTTTT. This translates into CASSFSDTGELFF. Full variable domain (outside the CDR3, taken from reference TRBV5-1 and TRBJ2-2): KAGVTQTPRYLIKTRGQQVTLSCSPISGHRSVSWYQQTPGQGLQFLFEYFSETQRNKGNFPGRFSGRQFSNSRSEMNVSTLELGDSALYLCASSFSDTGELFFGEGSRLTVL.